Below, 5 T cell receptor beta chains from the same sample are listed, as sequenced in a study of radiation and T cells in renal cell carcinoma. Time point reported: blood 4 weeks post-SBRT, at nephrectomy. The treatment is: 15 Gy SBRT to primary tumor, nephrectomy 4 weeks later. Libraries were prepared by immunoSEQ multiplex PCR; TCRdb keeps only in-frame clonotypes and omits some of them. The repertoire has under 200,000 clones, 88% of them found once; the top ten carry about 11%. The sequences come from blood, collected from a patient whose treatment included radiotherapy and nephrectomy. All receptors derive from a woman between 50 and 59 years old with renal cell carcinoma.

This clone was seen once. Other DNA sequences of this sample code for an identical CDR3. V gene TRBV7-9 combines with J gene TRBJ2-7; D may be TRBD1 (6 bases). In germline, CDR1 is SEHNR, CDR2 FQNEAQ (reference sequence). The CDR3 length is 12 residues. The V end was cut by 4 bases, the J end by 4 bases, with 8 bases between. In DNA, the CDR3 is TGTGCCAGCAGCTCCACAGGGTACGAGCAGTACTTC. This encodes CASSSTGYEQYF.

The chain recombines TRBV6-5 with TRBJ1-4, with 10 bases matching TRBD1. V shed 7 bases and J 3 bases; nucleotides not matched to a gene: 5. CDR3 length equals 15 residues. Per germline, CDR1 MNHEY and CDR2 SVGAGI. CDR3 bases: TGTGCCAGCACCGGGACAGGGGAGCCTAATGAAAAACTGTTTTTT. Amino acids: CASTGTGEPNEKLFF.

Regarding this clone: One end of the junction is discordant with germline, which a read error may explain. The V call is TRBV7-7, the J call TRBJ1-5; possible D gene TRBD1, 6 bases. CDR3 length: 16 residues. The germline gives CDR1 SSHAT, CDR2 FNYEAQ (reference sequence). CDR3: CASSLNRVLWNQPQHF. CDR3 nucleotide sequence: TGTGCTAGCAGCTTAAACAGGGTTCTTTGGAATCAGCCCCAGCATTTT. The full variable domain, in which reference TRBV7-7 and TRBJ1-5 provide the parts outside the CDR3, is GAGVSQSPRYKVTKRGQDVTLRCDPISSHATLYWYQQALGQGPEFLTYFNYEAQPDKSGLPSDRFSAERPEGSISTLTIQRTEQRDSAMYRCASSLNRVLWNQPQHFGDGTRLSIL.

This clone came up once. The chain employs TRBV5-6 and TRBJ2-3, with 9 bases that match TRBD1. The germline gives CDR1 SGHDT, CDR2 YYEEEE. The length of the CDR3 is 15 residues. V lost 4 bases and J lost 2; bases outside the gene matches: 5. The CDR3 region is CASSLTGGPTDTQYF. CDR3 bases: TGTGCCAGCAGCCTGACAGGGGGACCCACAGATACGCAGTATTTT. The full variable domain, its missing parts supplied by reference TRBV5-6 and TRBJ2-3, is DAGVTQSPTHLIKTRGQQVTLRCSPKSGHDTVSWYQQALGQGPQFIFQYYEEEERQRGNFPDRFSGHQFPNYSSELNVNALLLGDSALYLCASSLTGGPTDTQYFGPGTRLTVL.

The V gene is TRBV6-1, the J gene TRBJ2-5; 7 positions agree with TRBD2. The CDR3 loop spans 12 amino acids. Trimming cost V 3 bases and J 8 bases; bases outside gene matches: 3. Germline V gene data show CDR1 as MNHNS and CDR2 as SASEGT. CDR3 in DNA: TGTGCCAGCAGTGACGGACTAGTAACCCAGTACTTC. Its translation is CASSDGLVTQYF.